The clone carrying this T cell receptor (beta chain) was observed a handful of times. Its cognate antigen is unknown. TCRdb reprocessed the 5' RACE reads with MiXCR, giving one entry per CDR3 protein. The sample has 250,000 to 300,000 distinct CDR3 sequences, 5.2% seen once. The CDR3 is 15 amino acids. The trim removed 7 bases at V and 0 bases at J, leaving 9 bases unmatched. CDR1 SGHTA and CDR2 FQGNSA come from the germline V gene. The data were taken from a study of T cells after yellow fever vaccination. At the level of the study: Preparation used SMART-Seq v4 Ultra Low Input for the low-cell-number fractions.

Study observations and caveats: Contaminants from the bulk population, in the form of abundant clonotypes, could be found in FACS-sorted repertoires.

The chain recombines TRBV7-2 with TRBJ2-7; TRBD1 agrees at 7 bases. The starting material was CD4+ T cells sorted from PBMCs, obtained on the day of the yellow fever booster vaccination. The receptor comes from a man aged 18 to 35 who received the YFV17D yellow fever vaccine. CDR3 nucleotide sequence: TGTGCCAGCAAGTACGGGACAGCATTCTCCTACGAGCAGTACTTC. This gives the protein CASKYGTAFSYEQYF.